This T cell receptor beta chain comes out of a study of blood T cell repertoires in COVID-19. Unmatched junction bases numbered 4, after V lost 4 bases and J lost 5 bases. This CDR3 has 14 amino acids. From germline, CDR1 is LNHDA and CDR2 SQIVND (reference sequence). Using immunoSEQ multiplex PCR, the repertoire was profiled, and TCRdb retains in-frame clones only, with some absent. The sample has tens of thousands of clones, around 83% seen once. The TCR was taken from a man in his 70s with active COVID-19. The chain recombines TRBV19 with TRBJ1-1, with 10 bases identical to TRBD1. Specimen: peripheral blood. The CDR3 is CASSTDRGGTEAFF. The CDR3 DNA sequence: TGTGCCAGTAGTACGGACAGGGGGGGGACTGAAGCTTTCTTT.